Sequencing of this T cell receptor (beta chain) was carried out in a study of blood T cell repertoires in COVID-19. Germline V lookup: CDR1 SNHLY, CDR2 FYNNEI. CDR3 length: 13 amino acids. V shed 8 bases and J 3 bases; nucleotides not matched to a gene: 5. Libraries were prepared by immunoSEQ multiplex PCR; TCRdb keeps only in-frame clonotypes and omits some of them. The profile shows 390,000 or so clones, 80% to 90% of them singletons. V and J are TRBV2 and TRBJ1-1, with TRBD1 matching over 8 bases. The sequence was collected from a man aged 18 to 29 who had recovered from COVID-19. The source material was PBMCs or T cells enriched from blood (not recorded which). CDR3 bases: TGTGCCAGCGGGGGACAGGCCTACACTGAAGCTTTCTTT. It is translated as CASGGQAYTEAFF.